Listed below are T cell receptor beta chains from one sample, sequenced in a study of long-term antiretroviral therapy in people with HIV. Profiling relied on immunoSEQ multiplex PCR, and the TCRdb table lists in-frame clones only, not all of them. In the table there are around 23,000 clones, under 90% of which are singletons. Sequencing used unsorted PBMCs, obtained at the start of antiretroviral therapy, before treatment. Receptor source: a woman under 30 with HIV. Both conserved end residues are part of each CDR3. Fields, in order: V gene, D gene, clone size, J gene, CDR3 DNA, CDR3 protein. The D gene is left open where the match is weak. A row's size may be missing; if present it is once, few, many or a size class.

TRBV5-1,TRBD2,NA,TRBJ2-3,TGCGCCAGCAGCTTCGGGACTAGCGGCACAGATACGCAGTATTTT,CASSFGTSGTDTQYF
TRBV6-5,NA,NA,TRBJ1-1,TGTGCCAGCAGTTATCGGGGGAGTGAAGCTTTCTTT,CASSYRGSEAFF
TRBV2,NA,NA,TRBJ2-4,TGTGCCAGCAGGGCGGTAGAAAACATTCAGTACTTC,CASRAVENIQYF
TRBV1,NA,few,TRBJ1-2,TGCACCAGCAGCCGCGGGGACTATGGCTACACCTTC,CTSSRGDYGYTF
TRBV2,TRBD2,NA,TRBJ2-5,TGTGCCAGCAGTGAACCGGGGGGAGAGACCCAGTACTTC,CASSEPGGETQYF
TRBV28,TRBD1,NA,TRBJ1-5,TGTGCCAGCAGTTTTTCGGGACAGAGTTTCAATAGCAATCAGCCCCAGCATTTT,CASSFSGQSFNSNQPQHF
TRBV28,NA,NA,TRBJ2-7,TGTGCCAGCAGTTCGATGACTAGAGAGCAGTACTTC,CASSSMTREQYF
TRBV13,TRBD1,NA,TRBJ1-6,TGTGCCAGCAGCTTAACGACAGGGTCGCATTCACCCCTCCACTTT,CASSLTTGSHSPLHF
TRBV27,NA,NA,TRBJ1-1,TGTGCCAGCAGTTTAAACTCTTATTTGAACACTGAAGCTTTCTTT,CASSLNSYLNTEAFF
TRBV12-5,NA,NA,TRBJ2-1,TGTGCTAGTGGTTTGGGTCTGGGAGTAGCGGCCCGGTGGGATGAGCAGTTCTTC,CASGLGLGVAARWDEQFF
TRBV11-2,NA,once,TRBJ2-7,TGTGCCAGCAGCTTAGGACTAGAACACGAGCAGTACTTC,CASSLGLEHEQYF
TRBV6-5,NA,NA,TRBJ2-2,TGTGCCAGCAGTTACTCGGGATCCTACACCGGGGAGCTGTTTTTT,CASSYSGSYTGELFF
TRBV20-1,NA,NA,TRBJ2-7,TGCAGTGGAGGTTCCTACGAGCAGTACTTC,CSGGSYEQYF
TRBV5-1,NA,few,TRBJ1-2,TGCGCCAGCAGCCAGGACACCCTCTATGGCTACACCTTC,CASSQDTLYGYTF
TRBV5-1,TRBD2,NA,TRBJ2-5,TGCGCCAGCAGCTTGGGACTAGCGGCCCTCACCCAAGAGACCCAGTACTTC,CASSLGLAALTQETQYF